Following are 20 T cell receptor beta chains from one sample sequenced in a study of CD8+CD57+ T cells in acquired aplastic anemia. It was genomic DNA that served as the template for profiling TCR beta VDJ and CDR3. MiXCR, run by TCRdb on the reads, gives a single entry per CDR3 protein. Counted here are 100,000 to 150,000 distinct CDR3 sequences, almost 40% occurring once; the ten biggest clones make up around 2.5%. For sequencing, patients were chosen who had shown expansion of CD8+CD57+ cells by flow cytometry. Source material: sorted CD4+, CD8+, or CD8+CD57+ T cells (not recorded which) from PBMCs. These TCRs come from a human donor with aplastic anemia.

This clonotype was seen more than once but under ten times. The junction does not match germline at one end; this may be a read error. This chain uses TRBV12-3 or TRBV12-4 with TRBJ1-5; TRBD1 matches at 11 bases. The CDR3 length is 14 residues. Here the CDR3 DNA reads TGTGCCAGCAGTTTGGACAGGGGGCTTCAGCTCCAGCATTTT. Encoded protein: CASSLDRGLQLQHF.

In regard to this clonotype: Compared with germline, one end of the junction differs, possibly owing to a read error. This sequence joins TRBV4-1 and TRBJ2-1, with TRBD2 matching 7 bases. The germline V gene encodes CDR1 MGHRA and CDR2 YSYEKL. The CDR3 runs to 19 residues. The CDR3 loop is CASSQVRNSGPWAYNELFF. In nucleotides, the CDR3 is TGCGCCAGCAGCCAAGTCAGGAATAGCGGGCCTTGGGCCTACAATGAGCTGTTCTTC.

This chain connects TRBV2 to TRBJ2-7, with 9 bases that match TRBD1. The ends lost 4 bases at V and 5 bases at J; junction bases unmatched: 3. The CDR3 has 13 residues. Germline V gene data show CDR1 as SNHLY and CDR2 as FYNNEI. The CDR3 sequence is CASSGTGANEQYF. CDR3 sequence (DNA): TGTGCCAGCAGTGGGACAGGGGCCAACGAGCAGTACTTC. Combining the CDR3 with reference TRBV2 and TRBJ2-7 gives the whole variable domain EPEVTQTPSHQVTQMGQEVILRCVPISNHLYFYWYRQILGQKVEFLVSFYNNEISEKSEIFDDQFSVERPDGSNFTLKIRSTKLEDSAMYFCASSGTGANEQYFGPGTRLTVT.

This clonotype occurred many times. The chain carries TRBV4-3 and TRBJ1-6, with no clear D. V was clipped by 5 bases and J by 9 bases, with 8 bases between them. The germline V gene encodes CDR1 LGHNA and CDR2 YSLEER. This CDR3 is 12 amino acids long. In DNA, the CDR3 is TGCGCCAGCAGCACCAGAGGTTCACCCCTCCACTTT. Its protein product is CASSTRGSPLHF.

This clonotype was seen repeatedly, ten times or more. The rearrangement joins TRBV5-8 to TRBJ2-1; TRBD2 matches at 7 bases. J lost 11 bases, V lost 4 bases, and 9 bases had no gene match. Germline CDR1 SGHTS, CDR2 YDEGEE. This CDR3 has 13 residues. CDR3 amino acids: CASSAVGLGKQFF. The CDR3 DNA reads TGTGCCAGCAGCGCCGTAGGACTAGGGAAGCAGTTCTTC.

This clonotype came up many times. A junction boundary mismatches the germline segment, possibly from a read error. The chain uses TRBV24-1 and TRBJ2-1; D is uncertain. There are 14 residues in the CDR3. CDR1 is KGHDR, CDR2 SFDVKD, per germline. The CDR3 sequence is CATSVLAGTNEQFF. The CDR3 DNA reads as TGTGCCACCAGTGTTTTGGCAGGTACCAATGAGCAGTTCTTC.

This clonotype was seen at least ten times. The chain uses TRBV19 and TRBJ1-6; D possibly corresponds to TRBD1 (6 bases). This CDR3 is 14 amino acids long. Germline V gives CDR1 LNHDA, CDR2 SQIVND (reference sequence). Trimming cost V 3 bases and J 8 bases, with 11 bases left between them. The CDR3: CASSISQGDSPLHF. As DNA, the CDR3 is TGTGCCAGTAGTATTTCACAGGGTGATTCACCCCTCCACTTT.

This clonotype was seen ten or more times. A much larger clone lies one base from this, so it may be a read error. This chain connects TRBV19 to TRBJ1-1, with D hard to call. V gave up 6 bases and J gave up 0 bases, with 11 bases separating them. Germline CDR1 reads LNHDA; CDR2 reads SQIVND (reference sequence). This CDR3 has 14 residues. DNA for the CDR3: TGTGCCAGTAGGTTGGCAGGCATGAACACTGAAGCTTTCTTT. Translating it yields CASRLAGMNTEAFF.

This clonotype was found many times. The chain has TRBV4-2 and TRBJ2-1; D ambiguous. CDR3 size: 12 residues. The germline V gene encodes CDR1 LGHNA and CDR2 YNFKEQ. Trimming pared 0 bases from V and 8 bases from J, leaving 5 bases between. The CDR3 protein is CASSQDTDEQFF. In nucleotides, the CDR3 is TGTGCCAGCAGCCAAGATACGGATGAGCAGTTCTTC.

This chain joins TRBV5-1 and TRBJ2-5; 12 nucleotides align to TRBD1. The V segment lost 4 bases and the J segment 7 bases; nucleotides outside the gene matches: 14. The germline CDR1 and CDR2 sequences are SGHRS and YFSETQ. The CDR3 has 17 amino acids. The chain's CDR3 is CASSPGTGGFNFGTQYF. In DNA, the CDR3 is TGCGCCAGCAGCCCCGGGACAGGGGGCTTCAATTTTGGGACCCAGTACTTC. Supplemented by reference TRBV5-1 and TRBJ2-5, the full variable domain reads KAGVTQTPRYLIKTRGQQVTLSCSPISGHRSVSWYQQTPGQGLQFLFEYFSETQRNKGNFPGRFSGRQFSNSRSEMNVSTLELGDSALYLCASSPGTGGFNFGTQYFGPGTRLLVL.

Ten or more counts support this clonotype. The CDR3 sequence: CSVEDRRGGGYGYTF. CDR3 DNA sequence: TGCAGCGTTGAAGATCGTCGGGGGGGTGGTTATGGCTACACCTTC. The chain recombines TRBV29-1 with TRBJ1-2, with D possibly matching TRBD1 (5 bases). With 0 bases removed from V and 5 bases from J, the gap between germline ends came to 16 bases. This CDR3 region has 15 residues. Germline CDR1 is SQVTM and CDR2 is ANQGSEA.

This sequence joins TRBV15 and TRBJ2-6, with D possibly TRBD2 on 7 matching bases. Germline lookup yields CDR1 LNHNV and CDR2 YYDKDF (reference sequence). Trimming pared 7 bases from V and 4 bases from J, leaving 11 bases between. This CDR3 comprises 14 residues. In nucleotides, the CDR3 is TGTGCCACCAAAGGGGGGGGAGGGGCCAACGTCCTGACTTTC. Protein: CATKGGGGANVLTF.

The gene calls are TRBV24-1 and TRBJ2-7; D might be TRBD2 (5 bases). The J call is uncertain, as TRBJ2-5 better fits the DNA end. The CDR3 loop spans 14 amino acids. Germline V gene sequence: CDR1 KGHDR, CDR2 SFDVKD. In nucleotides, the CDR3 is TGTGCCACCAGTGATTTTTCGGGACAAGAGACCCAGTACTTC. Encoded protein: CATSDFSGQETQYF.

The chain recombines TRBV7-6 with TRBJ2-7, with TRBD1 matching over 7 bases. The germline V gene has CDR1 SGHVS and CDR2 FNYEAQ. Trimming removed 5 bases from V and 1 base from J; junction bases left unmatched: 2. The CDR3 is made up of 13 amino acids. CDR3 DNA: TGTGCCAGCAGCGAGGGACAGTCCTACGAGCAGTACTTC. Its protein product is CASSEGQSYEQYF.

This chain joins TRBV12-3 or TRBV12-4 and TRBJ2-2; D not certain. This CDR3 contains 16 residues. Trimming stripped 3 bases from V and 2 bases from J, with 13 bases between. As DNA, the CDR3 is TGTGCCAGCAGTTTGAAATCGCAGGAAAACACCGGGGAGCTGTTTTTT. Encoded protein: CASSLKSQENTGELFF.

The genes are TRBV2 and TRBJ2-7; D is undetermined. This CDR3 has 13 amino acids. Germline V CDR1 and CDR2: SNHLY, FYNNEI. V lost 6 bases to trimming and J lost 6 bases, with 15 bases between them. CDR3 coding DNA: TGTGCCAGCAGGGGTACCTACTCTGGCGAGCAGTACGTC. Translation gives CASRGTYSGEQYV.

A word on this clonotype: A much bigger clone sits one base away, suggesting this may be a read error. CDR3 sequence reads: CGALPVGRGQETQYF. The CDR3 DNA reads TGCGGTGCCCTCCCTGTCGGGCGGGGGCAAGAGACCCAGTACTTC. The V and J genes are TRBV29-1 and TRBJ2-5, with 7 bases aligning to TRBD2. Germline V lookup: CDR1 SQVTM, CDR2 ANQGSEA. The CDR3 has 15 amino acids.

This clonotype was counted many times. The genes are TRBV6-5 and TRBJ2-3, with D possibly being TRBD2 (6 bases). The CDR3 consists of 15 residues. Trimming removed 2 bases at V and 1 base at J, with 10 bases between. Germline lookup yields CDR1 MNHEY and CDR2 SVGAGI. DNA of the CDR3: TGTGCCAGCAGTTACGGCCAGCGGGGCACAGATACGCAGTATTTT. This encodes CASSYGQRGTDTQYF.

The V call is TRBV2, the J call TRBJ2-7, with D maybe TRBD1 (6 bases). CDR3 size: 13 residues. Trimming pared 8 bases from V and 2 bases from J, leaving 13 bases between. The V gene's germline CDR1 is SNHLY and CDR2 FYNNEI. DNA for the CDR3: TGTGCCAGCTGGGGACAAATCGCCTACGAGCAGTACTTC. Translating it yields CASWGQIAYEQYF.

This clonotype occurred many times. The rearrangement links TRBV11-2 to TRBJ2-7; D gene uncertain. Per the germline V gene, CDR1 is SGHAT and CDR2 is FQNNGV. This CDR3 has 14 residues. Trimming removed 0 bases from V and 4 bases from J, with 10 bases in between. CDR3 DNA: TGTGCCAGCAGCTTAGATCAAGGTTTTTACGAGCAGTACGTC. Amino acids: CASSLDQGFYEQYV.